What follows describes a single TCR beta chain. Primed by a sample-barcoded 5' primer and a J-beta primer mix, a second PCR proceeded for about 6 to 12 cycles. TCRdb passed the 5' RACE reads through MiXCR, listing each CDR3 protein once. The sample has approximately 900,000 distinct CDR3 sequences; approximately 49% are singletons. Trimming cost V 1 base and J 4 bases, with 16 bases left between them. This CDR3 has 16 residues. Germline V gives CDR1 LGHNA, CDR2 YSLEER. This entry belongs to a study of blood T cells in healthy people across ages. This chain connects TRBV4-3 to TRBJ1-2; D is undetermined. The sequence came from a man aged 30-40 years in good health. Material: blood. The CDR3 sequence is CASSQGVSAFSYGYTF. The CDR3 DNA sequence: TGCGCCAGCAGCCAAGGTGTTTCCGCCTTTAGCTATGGCTACACCTTC.